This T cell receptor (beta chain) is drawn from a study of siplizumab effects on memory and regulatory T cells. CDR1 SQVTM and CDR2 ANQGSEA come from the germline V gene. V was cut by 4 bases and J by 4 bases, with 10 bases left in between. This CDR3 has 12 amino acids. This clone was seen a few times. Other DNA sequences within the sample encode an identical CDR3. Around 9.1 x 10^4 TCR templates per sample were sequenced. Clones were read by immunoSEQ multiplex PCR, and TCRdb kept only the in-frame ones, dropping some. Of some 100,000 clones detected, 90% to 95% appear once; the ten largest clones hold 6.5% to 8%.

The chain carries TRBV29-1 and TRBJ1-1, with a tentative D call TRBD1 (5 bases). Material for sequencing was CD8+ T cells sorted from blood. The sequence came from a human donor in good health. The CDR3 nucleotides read TGCAGCGTTGGTTTGGGGGGCACTGAAGCTTTCTTT. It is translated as CSVGLGGTEAFF.